This T cell receptor (beta chain) emerged from a study of CD8 T cells in Susac syndrome. Regarding the study as a whole: Clonal expansion did not appear in Susac syndrome CD4+ T cell repertoires.

Random hexamers served to reverse transcribe roughly 0.5 to 1 ug RNA. The authors amplified TCR beta CDR3 across 54 Vbeta and 13 Jbeta using immunoSEQ multiplex PCR. TCRdb itself ran the immunoSEQ multiplex PCR reads through MiXCR, one entry per CDR3 protein. Seen here are around 200,000 distinct CDR3 sequences, 90% to 95% observed once, and the top ten hold approximately 0.099%. A note on this clonotype: Its antigen is unknown.

Trimming pared 5 bases from V and 4 bases from J, leaving 14 bases between. This CDR3 has 14 amino acids. The germline V gene encodes CDR1 SGHTA and CDR2 FQGNSA. This receptor was taken from a human donor with Susac syndrome. The genes are TRBV7-2 and TRBJ1-1; D is perhaps TRBD1 (5 bases). Sequences were obtained from CD4+ T cells from PBMCs. The CDR3 nucleotides read TGTGCCAGCAGCCCCCCCGGGGGAACCACTGAAGCTTTCTTT. Translating it yields CASSPPGGTTEAFF.